This T cell receptor beta chain was identified in a study of control samples from healthy donors and cancer patients. Trimming took 4 bases from V and 4 from J, leaving 11 bases between them. The CDR3 spans 14 residues. CDR1 SGHRS and CDR2 YFSETQ come from the germline V gene. The method was immunoSEQ multiplex PCR; TCRdb's version includes in-frame clones alone and lacks a portion of them. The data contain tens of thousands of clones, 70% to 90% of them singletons. The source material was blood. The source is a woman aged 45-65 years in good health. The chain is built from TRBV5-1 and TRBJ2-2, with D uncertain. In nucleotides, the CDR3 is TGCGCCAGCAGCCAAAGGGTCGGCACCGGGGAGCTGTTTTTT. Its translation is CASSQRVGTGELFF. Full variable domain (rest looked up from reference TRBV5-1 and TRBJ2-2): KAGVTQTPRYLIKTRGQQVTLSCSPISGHRSVSWYQQTPGQGLQFLFEYFSETQRNKGNFPGRFSGRQFSNSRSEMNVSTLELGDSALYLCASSQRVGTGELFFGEGSRLTVL.